This TCR beta chain was identified in a study of shared clonotypes between healthy human individuals. This clone came up once. Per germline, CDR1 MDHEN and CDR2 SYDVKM. The V end lost 5 bases, the J end lost 8 bases, and 16 bases lay between the germline ends. There are 14 residues in the CDR3. TCRdb keeps only in-frame clones here, not all; method: immunoSEQ multiplex PCR. This repertoire shows 450,000 to 500,000 clones, approximately 82% found once; its top ten account for 12%. Adult donors, all healthy and HIV-negative, had no recent acute infections or vaccinations. Specimen: PBMCs. This receptor was taken from a woman between 40 and 55 years old in good health. Some clones in this sample may be carry-over from other donors' samples. The V and J genes are TRBV28 and TRBJ2-1, with D perhaps assigned TRBD1 or TRBD2 (6 bases each). CDR3 sequence (DNA): TGTGCCAGCAGTCCCCTAGGGGGGCCCTATGAGCAGTTCTTC. This encodes CASSPLGGPYEQFF.